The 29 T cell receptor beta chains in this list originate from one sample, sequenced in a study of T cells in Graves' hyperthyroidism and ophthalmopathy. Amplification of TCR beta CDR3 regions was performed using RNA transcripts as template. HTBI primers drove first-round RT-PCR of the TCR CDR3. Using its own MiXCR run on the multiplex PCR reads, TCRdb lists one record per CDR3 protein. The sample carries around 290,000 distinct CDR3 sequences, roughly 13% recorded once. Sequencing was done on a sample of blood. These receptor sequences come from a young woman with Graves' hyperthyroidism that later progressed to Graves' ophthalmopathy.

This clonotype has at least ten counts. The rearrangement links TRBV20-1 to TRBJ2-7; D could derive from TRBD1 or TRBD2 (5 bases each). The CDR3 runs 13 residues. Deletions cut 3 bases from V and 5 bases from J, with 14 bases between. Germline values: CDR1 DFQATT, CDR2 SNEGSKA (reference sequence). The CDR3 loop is CSARALGEHEQYF. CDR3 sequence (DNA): TGCAGTGCTAGGGCTCTGGGGGAGCACGAGCAGTACTTC.

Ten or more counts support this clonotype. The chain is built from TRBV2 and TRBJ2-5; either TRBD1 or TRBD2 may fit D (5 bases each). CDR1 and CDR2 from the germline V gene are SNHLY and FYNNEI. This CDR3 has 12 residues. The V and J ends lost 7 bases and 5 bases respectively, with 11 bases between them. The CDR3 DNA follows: TGTGCCAGCATCGAGGGGTTGGAGACCCAGTACTTC. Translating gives CASIEGLETQYF.

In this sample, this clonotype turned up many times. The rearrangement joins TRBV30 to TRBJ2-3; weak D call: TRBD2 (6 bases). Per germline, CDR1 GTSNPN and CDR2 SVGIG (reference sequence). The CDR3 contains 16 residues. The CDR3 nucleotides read TGTGCTCACTCCTCTAAGCAGACCGCCTCCGGGAGTACGCAGTATTTT. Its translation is CAHSSKQTASGSTQYF.

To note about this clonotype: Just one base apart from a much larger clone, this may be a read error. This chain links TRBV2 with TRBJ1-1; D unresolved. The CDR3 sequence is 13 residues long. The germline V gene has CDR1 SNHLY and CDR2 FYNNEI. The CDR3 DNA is TGTGCCAGCAAGAGGACGCTGAACACTGAAGCTTGCTTT. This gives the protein CASKRTLNTEACF.

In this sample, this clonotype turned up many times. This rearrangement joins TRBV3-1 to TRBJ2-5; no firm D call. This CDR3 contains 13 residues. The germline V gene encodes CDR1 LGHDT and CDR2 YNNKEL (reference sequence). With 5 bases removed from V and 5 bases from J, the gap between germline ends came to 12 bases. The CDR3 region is CASSNLVGETQYF. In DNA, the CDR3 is TGTGCCAGCAGCAACCTAGTGGGGGAGACCCAGTACTTC.

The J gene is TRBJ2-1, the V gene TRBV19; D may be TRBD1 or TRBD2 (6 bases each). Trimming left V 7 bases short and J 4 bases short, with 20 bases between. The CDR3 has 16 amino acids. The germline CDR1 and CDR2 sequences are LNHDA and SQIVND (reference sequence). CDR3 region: CASTVLAGRGYNEQFF. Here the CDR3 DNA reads TGTGCCAGTACGGTCCTGGCGGGAAGGGGGTACAATGAGCAGTTCTTC.

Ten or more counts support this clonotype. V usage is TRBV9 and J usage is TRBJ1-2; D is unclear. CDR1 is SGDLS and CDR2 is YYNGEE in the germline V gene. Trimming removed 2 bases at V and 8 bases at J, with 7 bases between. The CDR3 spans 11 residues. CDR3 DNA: TGTGCCAGCAGCGTCCCCAGGGGCTACACCTTC. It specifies CASSVPRGYTF. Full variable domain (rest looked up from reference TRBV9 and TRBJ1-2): DSGVTQTPKHLITATGQRVTLRCSPRSGDLSVYWYQQSLDQGLQFLIQYYNGEERAKGNILERFSAQQFPDLHSELNLSSLELGDSALYFCASSVPRGYTFGSGTRLTVV.

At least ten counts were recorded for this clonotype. CDR3 residues: CASSPPRGQGSYEQYF. The CDR3 region has the DNA TGTGCCAGCAGTCCTCCCCGGGGGCAGGGCTCCTACGAGCAGTACTTC. The rearrangement links TRBV27 to TRBJ2-7; D could derive from TRBD1 or TRBD2 (6 bases each). The CDR3 runs to 16 residues. Germline assignment: CDR1 MNHEY and CDR2 SMNVEV (reference sequence). The V end was cut by 5 bases, the J end by 0 bases, with 17 bases between.

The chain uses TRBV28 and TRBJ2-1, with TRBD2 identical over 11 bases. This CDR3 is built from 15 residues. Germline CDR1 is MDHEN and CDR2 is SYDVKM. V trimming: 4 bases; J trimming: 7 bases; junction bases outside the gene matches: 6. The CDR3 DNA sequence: TGTGCCAGCAGTTACCCCGGGACTAGCGGTAATGAGCAGTTCTTC. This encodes CASSYPGTSGNEQFF.

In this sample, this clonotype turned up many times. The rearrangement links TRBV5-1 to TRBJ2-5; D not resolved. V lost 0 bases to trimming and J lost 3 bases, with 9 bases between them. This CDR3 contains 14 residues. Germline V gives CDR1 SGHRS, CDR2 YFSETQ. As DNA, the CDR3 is TGCGCCAGCAGCTTGGGAGTAGGAAAAGAGACCCAGTACTTC. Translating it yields CASSLGVGKETQYF.

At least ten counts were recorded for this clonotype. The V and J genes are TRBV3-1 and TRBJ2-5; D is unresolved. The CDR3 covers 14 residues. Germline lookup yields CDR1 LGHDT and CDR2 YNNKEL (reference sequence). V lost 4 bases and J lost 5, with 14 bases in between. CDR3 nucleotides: TGTGCCAGCAGCCTCTTAGGGATAGTGGAGACCCAGTACTTC. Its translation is CASSLLGIVETQYF.

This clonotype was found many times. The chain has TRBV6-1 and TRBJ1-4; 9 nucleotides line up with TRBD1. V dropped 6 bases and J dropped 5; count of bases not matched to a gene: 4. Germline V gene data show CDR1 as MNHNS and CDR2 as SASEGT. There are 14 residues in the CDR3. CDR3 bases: TGTGCCAGCAGCTCCGGACAGGGGAATGAAAAACTGTTTTTT. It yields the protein CASSSGQGNEKLFF.

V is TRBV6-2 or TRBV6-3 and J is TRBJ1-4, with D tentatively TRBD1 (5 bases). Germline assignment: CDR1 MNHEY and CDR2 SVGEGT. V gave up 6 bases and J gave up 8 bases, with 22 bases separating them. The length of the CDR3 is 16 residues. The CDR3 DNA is TGTGCCAGCAGCCCTATGGTTAAGGGGTGGGGAGAAAAACTGTTTTTT. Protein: CASSPMVKGWGEKLFF.

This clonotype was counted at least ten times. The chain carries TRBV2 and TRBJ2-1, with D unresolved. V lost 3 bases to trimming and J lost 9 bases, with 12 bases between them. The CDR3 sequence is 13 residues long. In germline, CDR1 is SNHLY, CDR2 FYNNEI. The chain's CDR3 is CASSESLAGEQFF. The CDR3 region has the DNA TGTGCCAGCAGTGAGTCCCTGGCTGGTGAGCAGTTCTTC.

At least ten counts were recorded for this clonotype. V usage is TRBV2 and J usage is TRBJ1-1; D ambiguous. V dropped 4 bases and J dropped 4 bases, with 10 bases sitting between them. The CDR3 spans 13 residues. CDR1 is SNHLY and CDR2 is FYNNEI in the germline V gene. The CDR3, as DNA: TGTGCCAGCAGTGGCGAGGGAAGCACTGAAGCTTTCTTT. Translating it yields CASSGEGSTEAFF.

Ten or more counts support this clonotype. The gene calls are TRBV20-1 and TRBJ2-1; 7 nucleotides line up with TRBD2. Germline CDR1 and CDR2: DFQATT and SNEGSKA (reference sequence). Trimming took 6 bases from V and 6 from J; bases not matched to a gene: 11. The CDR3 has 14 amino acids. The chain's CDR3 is CSAPALGGSNEQFF. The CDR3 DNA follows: TGCAGTGCCCCAGCCTTGGGCGGGAGCAATGAGCAGTTCTTC.

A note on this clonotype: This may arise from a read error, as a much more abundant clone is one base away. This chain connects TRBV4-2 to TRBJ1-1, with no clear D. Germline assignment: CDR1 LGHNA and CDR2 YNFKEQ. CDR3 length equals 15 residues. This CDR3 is CASSQVDGEPTEALF. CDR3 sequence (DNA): TGTGCCAGCAGCCAAGTCGACGGGGAACCCACTGAAGCTCTCTTT.

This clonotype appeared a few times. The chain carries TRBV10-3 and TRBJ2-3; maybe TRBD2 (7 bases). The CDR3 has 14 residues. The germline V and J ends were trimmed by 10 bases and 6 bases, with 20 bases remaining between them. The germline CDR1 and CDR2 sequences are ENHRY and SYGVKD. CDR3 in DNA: TGTGCCACGTCGTGGAGGGAGGGGGGGGATACGCAGTATTTT. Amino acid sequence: CATSWREGGDTQYF.

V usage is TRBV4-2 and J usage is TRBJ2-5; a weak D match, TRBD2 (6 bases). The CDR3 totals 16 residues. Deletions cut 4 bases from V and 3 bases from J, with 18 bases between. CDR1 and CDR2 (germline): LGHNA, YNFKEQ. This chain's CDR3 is CASSPPQGGGKETQYF. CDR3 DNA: TGTGCCAGCAGCCCCCCCCAGGGCGGAGGGAAAGAGACCCAGTACTTC.

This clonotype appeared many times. The DNA for the CDR3 is TGTGCCGTCGGCAACAGGGGCTTCTACGAGCAGTACTTC. Translation gives CAVGNRGFYEQYF. V and J are TRBV28 and TRBJ2-7; the match to TRBD1 covers 7 bases. V lost 11 bases to trimming and J lost 3 bases; unmatched junction nucleotides: 10. The CDR3 has 13 residues. Germline values: CDR1 MDHEN, CDR2 SYDVKM. Looking up the rest from reference TRBV28 and TRBJ2-7 gives the full variable domain: DVKVTQSSRYLVKRTGEKVFLECVQDMDHENMFWYRQDPGLGLRLIYFSYDVKMKEKGDIPEGYSVSREKKERFSLILESASTNQTSMYLCAVGNRGFYEQYFGPGTRLTVT.

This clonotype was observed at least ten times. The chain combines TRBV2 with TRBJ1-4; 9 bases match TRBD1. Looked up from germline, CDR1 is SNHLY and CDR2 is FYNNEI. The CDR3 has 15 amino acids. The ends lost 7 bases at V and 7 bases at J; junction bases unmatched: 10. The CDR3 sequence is CASTGGGQGIEKLFF. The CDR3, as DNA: TGTGCCAGCACCGGAGGGGGACAGGGAATTGAAAAACTGTTTTTT.

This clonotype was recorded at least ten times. CDR3: CASTPGEGSGYTF. The CDR3 nucleotides read TGTGCCAGCACCCCCGGGGAGGGCTCGGGCTACACCTTC. The V gene is TRBV12-3 or TRBV12-4, the J gene TRBJ1-2; the D is unclear. V gave up 7 bases and J gave up 8 bases, with 17 bases separating them. The CDR3 sequence is 13 residues long.

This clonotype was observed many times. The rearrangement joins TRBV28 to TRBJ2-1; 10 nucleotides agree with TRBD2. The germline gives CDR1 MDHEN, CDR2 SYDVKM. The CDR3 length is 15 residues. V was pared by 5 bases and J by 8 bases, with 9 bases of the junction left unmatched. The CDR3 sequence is CASSIETAGGDEQFF. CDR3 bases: TGTGCCAGCAGTATCGAGACAGCGGGAGGGGATGAGCAGTTCTTC.

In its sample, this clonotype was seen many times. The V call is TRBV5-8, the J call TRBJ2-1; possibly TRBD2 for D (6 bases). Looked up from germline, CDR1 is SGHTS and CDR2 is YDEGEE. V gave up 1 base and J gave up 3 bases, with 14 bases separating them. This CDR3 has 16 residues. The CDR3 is CASSLIRDLVYNEQFF. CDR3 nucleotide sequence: TGTGCCAGCAGCTTGATACGGGACTTGGTCTACAATGAGCAGTTCTTC.

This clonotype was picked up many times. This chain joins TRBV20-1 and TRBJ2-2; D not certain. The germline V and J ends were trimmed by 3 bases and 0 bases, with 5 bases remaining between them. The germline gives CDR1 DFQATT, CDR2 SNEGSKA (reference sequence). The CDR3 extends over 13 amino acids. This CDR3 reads CSASTANTGELFF. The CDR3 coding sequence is TGCAGTGCTAGTACGGCGAACACCGGGGAGCTGTTTTTT.

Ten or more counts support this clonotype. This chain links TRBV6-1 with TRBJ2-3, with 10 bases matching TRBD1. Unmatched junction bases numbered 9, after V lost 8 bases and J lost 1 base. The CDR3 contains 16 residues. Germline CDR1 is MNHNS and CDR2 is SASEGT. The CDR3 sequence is CASAIPGTGGTDTQYF. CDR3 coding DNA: TGTGCCAGCGCTATTCCCGGGACAGGGGGCACAGATACGCAGTATTTT.

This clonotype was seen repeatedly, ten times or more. The CDR3 here is CASSSSAGVSKDTQYF. DNA of the CDR3: TGTGCCAGCAGCTCATCGGCGGGAGTATCGAAAGATACGCAGTATTTT. The chain uses TRBV28 and TRBJ2-3; 7 nucleotides match TRBD2. Germline V lookup: CDR1 MDHEN, CDR2 SYDVKM. J lost 5 bases, V lost 6 bases, and 14 bases had no gene match. This CDR3 contains 16 residues.

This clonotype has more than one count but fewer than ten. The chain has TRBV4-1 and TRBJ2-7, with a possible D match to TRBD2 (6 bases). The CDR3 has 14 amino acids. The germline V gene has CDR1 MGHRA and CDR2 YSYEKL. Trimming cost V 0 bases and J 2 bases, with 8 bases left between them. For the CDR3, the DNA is TGCGCCAGCAGCCAAGAGCGGGGTCCCTACGAGCAGTACTTC. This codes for CASSQERGPYEQYF.

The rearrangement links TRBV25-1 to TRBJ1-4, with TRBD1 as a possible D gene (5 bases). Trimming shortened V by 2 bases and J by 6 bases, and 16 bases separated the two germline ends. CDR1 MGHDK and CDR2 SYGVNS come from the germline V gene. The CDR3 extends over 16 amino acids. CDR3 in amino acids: CASSEMVGRADEKLFF. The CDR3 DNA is TGTGCCAGCAGTGAAATGGTGGGCAGGGCTGATGAAAAACTGTTTTTT.